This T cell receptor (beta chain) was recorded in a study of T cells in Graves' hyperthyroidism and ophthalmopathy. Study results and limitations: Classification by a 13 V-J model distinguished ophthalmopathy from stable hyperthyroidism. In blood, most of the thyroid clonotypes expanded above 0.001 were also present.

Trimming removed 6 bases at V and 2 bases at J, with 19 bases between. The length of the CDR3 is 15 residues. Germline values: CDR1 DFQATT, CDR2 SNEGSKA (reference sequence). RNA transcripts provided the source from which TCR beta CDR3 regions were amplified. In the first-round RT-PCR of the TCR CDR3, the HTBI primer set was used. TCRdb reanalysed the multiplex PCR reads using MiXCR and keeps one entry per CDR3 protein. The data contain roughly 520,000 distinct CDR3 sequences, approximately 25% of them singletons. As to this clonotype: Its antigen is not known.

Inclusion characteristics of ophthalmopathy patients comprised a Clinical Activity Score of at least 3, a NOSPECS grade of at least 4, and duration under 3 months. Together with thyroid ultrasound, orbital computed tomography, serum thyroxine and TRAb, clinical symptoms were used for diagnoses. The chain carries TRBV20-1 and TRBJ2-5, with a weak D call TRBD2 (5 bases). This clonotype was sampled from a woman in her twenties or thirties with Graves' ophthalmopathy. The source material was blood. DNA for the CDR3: TGCAGTGCCAAGCGGCGGTGGACGATTCAAGAGACCCAGTACTTC. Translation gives CSAKRRWTIQETQYF.